Listed below are T cell receptor beta chains from one sample, sequenced in a study of shared clonotypes between healthy human individuals. Sequencing was performed with immunoSEQ multiplex PCR; in TCRdb, only in-frame clones are kept and a portion is missing. The sample gives approximately 2,000,000 clones, 90% to 95% of which show up once; around 1.8% is in the top ten. Sequenced: naive CD8+ T cells from PBMCs. The receptors shown here come from a man between 18 and 35 years old in good health. Some clones in this sample may be carry-over from other donors' samples. Each CDR3 is given with its conserved first and last residue. A D gene is named only where the DNA matches it firmly. Clone size is given for some rows only: seen once, a few or many times, or a class if the clone is expanded.

>.|.|TRBJ2-7|TRBV6-6
TGTGCCAGCAGTTACTCGACGTGGGCGGGCGAGCAGTACTTC
CASSYSTWAGEQYF
>.|TRBD1|TRBJ1-5|TRBV27
TGTGCCAGCAGTTTGGGACAGGGGGCACACCAGCCCCAGCATTTT
CASSLGQGAHQPQHF
>.|.|TRBJ2-7|TRBV13
TGTGCCAGCAGCGGGACGAGGGACGAGCAGTACTTC
CASSGTRDEQYF
>.|.|TRBJ1-5|TRBV29-1
TGCAGCGTTGAAGTCACCGGGCCCAATCAGCCCCAGCATTTT
CSVEVTGPNQPQHF
>.|.|TRBJ1-1|TRBV4-1
TGCGCCAGCAGCCACGATTGGACGGAAGGCACTGAAGCTTTCTTT
CASSHDWTEGTEAFF
>.|TRBD1|TRBJ1-2|TRBV13
TGTGCCAGCAGCACACGACAGGGGTCGGGCTATGGCTACACCTTC
CASSTRQGSGYGYTF
>.|.|TRBJ2-4|TRBV21-1
TGTGCCAGCAGCACAAGACTAGCGGTCCAACCCGCGGTGGTCAAATACATTCAGTACTTC
CASSTRLAVQPAVVKYIQYF
>.|.|TRBJ2-2|TRBV10-1
TGCGCCAGCAGGGACGCCGGGACAGGGGAGCTGTTTTTT
CASRDAGTGELFF
>.|TRBD2|TRBJ2-2|TRBV5-1
TGCGCCAGCAGTCGCCCTCCGGGACTAGCGGGAGACACCGGGGAGCTGTTTTTT
CASSRPPGLAGDTGELFF
>.|TRBD1|TRBJ2-7|TRBV5-4
TGTGCCAGCAGCTCGGACAGGGGCTACGAGCAGTACTTC
CASSSDRGYEQYF
>.|.|TRBJ2-7|TRBV7-9
TGTGCCAGCAGCCTCCGGGACCGCTACGAGCAGTACTTC
CASSLRDRYEQYF
>few|.|TRBJ2-2|TRBV29-1
TGCAGCGTTACCTCTAATGGGGAGCTGTTTTTT
CSVTSNGELFF
>.|.|TRBJ2-7|TRBV9
TGTGCCAGCAGCGTAGGACCTGCCTACGAGCAGTACTTC
CASSVGPAYEQYF
>.|.|TRBJ2-1|TRBV7-9
TGTGCCAGCAGCTTATCTTATAGCCGGGTCGAGAATGAGCAGTTCTTC
CASSLSYSRVENEQFF
>.|.|TRBJ1-1|TRBV7-9
TGTGCCAGCAGCTTTGCGGACCGAGACACTGAAGCTTTCTTT
CASSFADRDTEAFF
>.|.|TRBJ2-1|TRBV4-1
TGCGCCAGCAGCCAAGATTTTGGCCTAGCCTACTTCTTC
CASSQDFGLAYFF
>.|.|TRBJ2-7|TRBV7-8
TGTGCCAGCAGCGCAGACTACTACGAGCAGTACTTC
CASSADYYEQYF
>.|TRBD1|TRBJ1-2|TRBV5-1
TGCGCCAGCAGCCCAACAGGGGGGGTCTATGGCTACACCTTC
CASSPTGGVYGYTF
>.|TRBD2|TRBJ2-5|TRBV13
TGTGCCAGCAGCCCGGGACTAGCGGGCCAAGAGACCCAGTACTTC
CASSPGLAGQETQYF
>.|TRBD1|TRBJ1-4|TRBV7-8
TGTGCCAGCAGCTTAGGATCGACAGGGAAACTGTTTTTT
CASSLGSTGKLFF
>once|.|TRBJ2-7|TRBV10-2
TGCGCCAGCAGTGAGCATAGGATCAAAAGCTCCTACGAGCAGTACTTC
CASSEHRIKSSYEQYF
>.|TRBD1|TRBJ1-1|TRBV19
TGTGCCAGTAGTGGGACAGCCTACGACACTGAAGCTTTCTTT
CASSGTAYDTEAFF
>.|TRBD2|TRBJ2-1|TRBV4-1
TGCGCCAGCAGCCAAACTAGCGCACCCCACAATGAGCAGTTCTTC
CASSQTSAPHNEQFF
>.|.|TRBJ2-7|TRBV27
TGTGCCAGTTCTCCGGGACCCTTCTCCTACGAGCAGTACTTC
CASSPGPFSYEQYF
>.|.|TRBJ2-3|TRBV30
TGTGCCTGGAGTCCGACAGCGGAGGGCGCAGATACGCAGTATTTT
CAWSPTAEGADTQYF
>.|TRBD1|TRBJ2-1|TRBV4-1
TGCGCCAGCAGCCAGGATCCGGGACAGACATTCTACAATGAGCAGTTCTTC
CASSQDPGQTFYNEQFF
>.|.|TRBJ1-2|TRBV14
TGTGCCAGCAGCCACCGTAGCGGACAGTACTATGGCTACACCTTC
CASSHRSGQYYGYTF
>.|.|TRBJ2-1|TRBV6-5
TGTGCCAGCAGTTACTCGGGGACATATAACAATGAGCAGTTCTTC
CASSYSGTYNNEQFF
>.|TRBD2|TRBJ2-5|TRBV11-2
TGTGCCAGCAGCCCCTACGGCGGGGGCCAAGAGACCCAGTACTTC
CASSPYGGGQETQYF
>.|.|TRBJ1-1|TRBV19
TGTGCCAGTACCTCATCGGGGCTCTCGAACACTGAAGCTTTCTTT
CASTSSGLSNTEAFF
>.|.|TRBJ2-1|TRBV19
TGTGCCAGTGGCCGGTTTGCGGTCTACAATGAGCAGTTCTTC
CASGRFAVYNEQFF
>.|TRBD2|TRBJ2-7|TRBV27
TGTGCCAGCAGTTTGGGGGCTAGCGGGAGCTACGAGCAGTACTTC
CASSLGASGSYEQYF
>.|TRBD1|TRBJ1-3|TRBV7-2
TGTGCCAGCAGCTTGGAGCAGGGGGTAGGAAACACCATATATTTT
CASSLEQGVGNTIYF
>.|.|TRBJ2-4|TRBV27
TGTGCCAGCAGTTATCGGGGGCTAGAAAACATTCAGTACTTC
CASSYRGLENIQYF
>.|.|TRBJ2-7|TRBV4-1
TGCGCCAGCAGCCAGTTAGGGACTCTACGCTCCTACGAGCAGTACTTC
CASSQLGTLRSYEQYF
>.|.|TRBJ2-1|TRBV11-3
TGTGCCAGCAGCTTAGGGTGGGGTGAGCAGTTCTTC
CASSLGWGEQFF
>.|TRBD1|TRBJ1-4|TRBV28
TGTGCCAGCAGTCCACTACAGGGGGGTAGTGAAAAACTGTTTTTT
CASSPLQGGSEKLFF
>.|.|TRBJ1-2|TRBV9
TGTGCCAGCAGCGTAGCGGGAGACACGGGCTATGGCTACACCTTC
CASSVAGDTGYGYTF
>once|.|TRBJ2-7|TRBV7-6
TGTGCCAGCAGCTTAGGAACAGGCGTCTACGAGCAGTACTTC
CASSLGTGVYEQYF
>.|.|TRBJ1-2|TRBV29-1
TGCAGCGTTGTACTCCTGGGGCCCTATGGCTACACCTTC
CSVVLLGPYGYTF
>.|TRBD2|TRBJ2-5|TRBV7-2
TGTGCCAGCAGCTCCCTTAGCGGGGAAGAGACCCAGTACTTC
CASSSLSGEETQYF